The 29 T cell receptor beta chains presented below share a single source sample, sequenced in a study of radiotherapy plus CTLA-4 blockade in lung cancer. The table came from immunoSEQ multiplex PCR; TCRdb's copy has only in-frame clones and leaves some out. The table includes about 50,000 clones, roughly 86% detected once. The specimen comprised peripheral blood, sampled from a patient treated with radiotherapy plus ipilimumab. All receptors derive from a human donor with non-small cell lung cancer whose response to radiotherapy plus ipilimumab could not be evaluated.

The J gene is TRBJ1-1, the V gene TRBV28; possible D gene TRBD1, 5 bases. The CDR3 runs to 16 residues. Looked up from germline, CDR1 is MDHEN and CDR2 is SYDVKM. Trimming stripped 6 bases from V and 0 bases from J, with 17 bases between. CDR3 in DNA: TGTGCCAGCAGCGAAAAGGGGTCTCTAATGAACACTGAAGCTTTCTTT. This translates into CASSEKGSLMNTEAFF. Together with reference TRBV28 and TRBJ1-1, the CDR3 gives the full variable domain: DVKVTQSSRYLVKRTGEKVFLECVQDMDHENMFWYRQDPGLGLRLIYFSYDVKMKEKGDIPEGYSVSREKKERFSLILESASTNQTSMYLCASSEKGSLMNTEAFFGQGTRLTVV.

V usage is TRBV19 and J usage is TRBJ2-3, with 8 bases aligning to TRBD2. Per the germline V gene, CDR1 is LNHDA and CDR2 is SQIVND (reference sequence). The V and J ends lost 4 bases and 4 bases, in that order; junction bases with no gene match: 10. The CDR3 has 16 amino acids. The CDR3: CASSTNGLALADTQYF. The DNA of the CDR3 is TGTGCCAGTAGTACCAATGGACTAGCCTTGGCAGATACGCAGTATTTT.

This clone was counted a few times. The V and J genes are TRBV5-1 and TRBJ2-3; 8 nucleotides agree with TRBD2. The CDR3 totals 17 residues. The J segment lost 7 bases and the V segment lost 1 base, leaving 14 bases of the junction unmatched. CDR1 and CDR2 from the germline V gene are SGHRS and YFSETQ. The CDR3 DNA follows: TGCGCCAGCAGCTTGTGGTACGGGAGGGAGGGAGCCTATACGCAGTATTTT. Encoded protein: CASSLWYGREGAYTQYF.

Only a few counts were recorded for this clone. The gene calls are TRBV5-4 and TRBJ1-1; no firm D call. V was shortened by 2 bases and J by 7 bases, with 12 bases between the two germline ends. This CDR3 is 13 amino acids long. The germline V gene has CDR1 SGHNT and CDR2 YYREEE (reference sequence). The CDR3 protein is CASSFRRAGEAFF. The DNA for the CDR3 is TGTGCCAGCAGCTTTAGGAGGGCGGGTGAAGCTTTCTTT.

The V gene is TRBV7-3, the J gene TRBJ2-1, with D tentatively TRBD2 (5 bases). Germline V gene sequence: CDR1 SGHTA, CDR2 FQGTGA. This CDR3 has 12 amino acids. V gave up 0 bases and J gave up 9 bases, with 6 bases separating them. Written as DNA, the CDR3 is TGTGCCAGCAGCTTAACCGGGATTGAGCAGTTCTTC. This sequence encodes CASSLTGIEQFF. Filled out from reference TRBV7-3 and TRBJ2-1, the complete variable domain reads GAGVSQTPSNKVTEKGKYVELRCDPISGHTALYWYRQSLGQGPEFLIYFQGTGAADDSGLPNDRFFAVRPEGSVSTLKIQRTERGDSAVYLCASSLTGIEQFFGPGTRLTVL.

The rearrangement uses TRBV2 and TRBJ2-7, with D possibly TRBD2 on 5 matching bases. The V end lost 2 bases, the J end lost 4 bases, and 12 bases lay between the germline ends. The CDR3 covers 14 residues. In germline, CDR1 is SNHLY, CDR2 FYNNEI. The CDR3 region is CASSEILANYEQYF. Written as DNA, the CDR3 is TGTGCCAGCAGTGAAATCTTAGCGAATTACGAGCAGTACTTC.

The rearrangement links TRBV19 to TRBJ2-1; 7 bases map to TRBD2. The CDR3 loop spans 15 amino acids. The germline gives CDR1 LNHDA, CDR2 SQIVND (reference sequence). V lost 8 bases to trimming and J lost 0 bases; unmatched junction nucleotides: 7. This chain's CDR3 is CASSTGGSSYNEQFF. CDR3 in DNA: TGTGCCAGTTCCACGGGCGGGAGCTCCTACAATGAGCAGTTCTTC.

This sequence joins TRBV27 and TRBJ2-5, with D perhaps TRBD2 (5 bases). The DNA end lines up better with TRBJ2-7; the J call may be wrong. Germline CDR1 and CDR2: MNHEY and SMNVEV (reference sequence). The CDR3 is made up of 14 amino acids. CDR3 DNA: TGTGCCAGCAGTCAGCGGAATACCATCTACGAGCAGTACTTC. It specifies CASSQRNTIYEQYF.

V and J are TRBV2 and TRBJ2-2; 7 nucleotides line up with TRBD1. With V trimmed by 0 bases and J by 0 bases, 13 bases remained unmatched. In germline, CDR1 is SNHLY, CDR2 FYNNEI. This CDR3 contains 20 residues. This chain's CDR3 is CASSEALGQRNLANTGELFF. The DNA of the CDR3 is TGTGCCAGCAGTGAAGCCTTGGGACAGAGAAATCTCGCGAACACCGGGGAGCTGTTTTTT.

The chain uses TRBV19 and TRBJ2-1, with a weak D call TRBD2 (5 bases). This CDR3 contains 16 residues. The V and J ends lost 9 bases and 1 base respectively, with 19 bases between them. The germline V gene encodes CDR1 LNHDA and CDR2 SQIVND (reference sequence). The CDR3 region is CASSRAGIGSYNEQFF. As DNA, the CDR3 is TGTGCCAGCTCAAGGGCCGGGATCGGATCCTACAATGAGCAGTTCTTC.

V and J are TRBV19 and TRBJ1-5; 8 nucleotides agree with TRBD1. With 4 bases clipped from V and 0 bases from J, the junction kept 11 bases outside the gene matches. The germline gives CDR1 LNHDA, CDR2 SQIVND (reference sequence). This CDR3 has 18 amino acids. The CDR3 DNA is TGTGCCAGTAGTACCCTCTGGACAGGGAGGGATAGCAATCAGCCCCAGCATTTT. Protein product: CASSTLWTGRDSNQPQHF. Looking up the rest from reference TRBV19 and TRBJ1-5 gives the full variable domain: DGGITQSPKYLFRKEGQNVTLSCEQNLNHDAMYWYRQDPGQGLRLIYYSQIVNDFQKGDIAEGYSVSREKKESFPLTVTSAQKNPTAFYLCASSTLWTGRDSNQPQHFGDGTRLSIL.

The rearrangement uses TRBV6-6 and TRBJ2-5, with a weak D call TRBD2 (6 bases). The end of the DNA aligns better with TRBJ2-7, so the J call may be wrong. CDR1 is MNHNY and CDR2 is SVGAGI in the germline V gene (reference sequence). The length of the CDR3 is 13 residues. The CDR3 DNA is TGTGCCAGCAGTGGCGGGACTTCCTACGAGCAGTACTTC. Translated: CASSGGTSYEQYF.

The CDR3 region has the DNA TGTGCCAGCGCCGCGAACAGGGGCACTGAAGCTTTCTTT. Protein: CASAANRGTEAFF. The chain is built from TRBV6-5 and TRBJ1-1, with 7 bases fitting TRBD1. The germline gives CDR1 MNHEY, CDR2 SVGAGI. The V gene end was trimmed by 8 bases and the J gene end by 4 bases; junction bases not matched to a gene: 7. The CDR3 sequence is 13 residues long.

The chain combines TRBV4-2 with TRBJ1-2; 7 bases match TRBD1. The CDR3 totals 15 residues. Losses at the gene ends were 2 bases for V and 3 bases for J; bases not matched to a gene: 6. CDR1 is LGHNA and CDR2 is YNFKEQ in the germline V gene. The CDR3 nucleotides are TGTGCCAGCAGCCAAAACGTCAGGGGGGACTATGGCTACACCTTC. Its translation is CASSQNVRGDYGYTF.

The rearrangement uses TRBV27 and TRBJ2-7; 11 positions agree with TRBD1. The CDR3 is made up of 17 amino acids. After removal of 3 bases from V and 1 base from J, the junction contained 8 bases not matched to a gene. Per germline, CDR1 MNHEY and CDR2 SMNVEV (reference sequence). CDR3 DNA sequence: TGTGCCAGCAGTTTCGGACAGGGGGCTGAAGGGTCCTACGAGCAGTACTTC. Its protein product is CASSFGQGAEGSYEQYF.

The gene calls are TRBV5-1 and TRBJ2-6; 12 positions match TRBD1. Germline CDR1 SGHRS, CDR2 YFSETQ. The CDR3 is 18 amino acids. Trimming at V came to 1 base and at J to 2 bases, leaving 4 bases not matched to a gene. CDR3 DNA sequence: TGCGCCAGCAGCTTGTCCCGGGACAGGGGGCCTGGGGCCAACGTCCTGACTTTC. Amino acids: CASSLSRDRGPGANVLTF.

The chain employs TRBV27 and TRBJ2-7; TRBD1 agrees at 11 bases. After removal of 5 bases from V and 4 bases from J, the junction contained 13 bases not matched to a gene. This CDR3 spans 17 amino acids. Germline V gives CDR1 MNHEY, CDR2 SMNVEV (reference sequence). The CDR3 sequence is CASSRYEPGQGGYEQYF. DNA for the CDR3: TGTGCCAGCAGTCGATACGAACCGGGACAGGGGGGTTACGAGCAGTACTTC.

The chain has TRBV6-6 and TRBJ1-2; D unclear. This CDR3 is built from 15 residues. Germline V gene sequence: CDR1 MNHNY, CDR2 SVGAGI (reference sequence). Trimming took off 5 bases at V and 8 bases at J, with 21 bases between the two ends. The CDR3 protein is CASSPGPSSAYGYTF. The DNA for the CDR3 is TGTGCCAGCAGTCCGGGTCCTTCATCAGCTTACGGCTACACCTTC.

This chain uses TRBV7-2 with TRBJ2-7, with a weak D call TRBD1 (6 bases). This CDR3 region has 14 residues. Germline V CDR1 and CDR2: SGHTA, FQGNSA. The ends were cut back, 7 bases at V and 0 bases at J, with 13 bases in the middle. CDR3 sequence (DNA): TGTGCCAGCAACCCGGGACACGTCTCCTACGAGCAGTACTTC. The encoded protein is CASNPGHVSYEQYF.

The chain links TRBV27 to TRBJ1-5; tentative D call: TRBD1 (5 bases). The CDR3 totals 14 residues. V gave up 3 bases and J gave up 8 bases, with 14 bases separating them. Looked up from germline, CDR1 is MNHEY and CDR2 is SMNVEV (reference sequence). CDR3 nucleotide sequence: TGTGCCAGCAGTTTTGGGGGGATTTCAGAGCCCCAGCATTTT. Protein product: CASSFGGISEPQHF.

This chain connects TRBV29-1 to TRBJ2-5; TRBD2 is a possible D gene (5 bases). The ends were cut back, 4 bases at V and 4 bases at J, with 10 bases in the middle. The CDR3 loop spans 12 amino acids. Looked up from germline, CDR1 is SQVTM and CDR2 is ANQGSEA. This CDR3 reads CSVVWAGETQYF. As DNA, the CDR3 is TGCAGCGTTGTGTGGGCGGGAGAGACCCAGTACTTC. The complete variable domain, with remaining parts taken from reference TRBV29-1 and TRBJ2-5, reads SAVISQKPSRDICQRGTSLTIQCQVDSQVTMMFWYRQQPGQSLTLIATANQGSEATYESGFVIDKFPISRPNLTFSTLTVSNMSPEDSSIYLCSVVWAGETQYFGPGTRLLVL.

V and J are TRBV12-5 and TRBJ2-1, with 10 bases matching TRBD1. After removal of 4 bases from V and 5 bases from J, the junction contained 5 bases not matched to a gene. This CDR3 region has 15 residues. Germline CDR1 is LGHNT and CDR2 is FRNRAP. The CDR3 DNA reads TGTGCTAGTGGTTCCGGGACAGGGGCCGACAATGAGCAGTTCTTC. It codes for CASGSGTGADNEQFF.

This clone was detected only once. DNA for the CDR3: TGTGCCAGCAGCCCAGACAGGATCTCTGGAAACACCATATATTTT. It is translated as CASSPDRISGNTIYF. This sequence joins TRBV6-5 and TRBJ1-3, with TRBD1 as a possible D gene (6 bases). Germline CDR1 and CDR2: MNHEY and SVGAGI. The CDR3 has 15 residues. Trimming took off 6 bases at V and 0 bases at J, with 12 bases between the two ends.

This rearrangement joins TRBV28 to TRBJ1-2, with D perhaps matching TRBD1 (5 bases). Germline CDR1 reads MDHEN; CDR2 reads SYDVKM. CDR3 length equals 16 residues. V lost 3 bases, J lost 2 bases, and 16 bases lay in between. Here the CDR3 reads CASSLGGARGNYGYTF. The CDR3 nucleotides read TGTGCCAGCAGTTTGGGGGGAGCACGTGGCAACTATGGCTACACCTTC.

The V gene is TRBV6-5, the J gene TRBJ2-7; TRBD2 matches at 9 bases. CDR3 length: 14 amino acids. Trimming removed 6 bases from V and 5 bases from J; junction bases left unmatched: 8. Germline CDR1 is MNHEY and CDR2 is SVGAGI. CDR3 amino acids: CASRTGTSLHEQYF. The CDR3 DNA reads TGTGCCAGCAGAACCGGGACTAGCCTCCACGAGCAGTACTTC.

The chain's CDR3 is CASSLTGNRSGNTIYF. In DNA, the CDR3 is TGTGCCAGCAGTTTGACAGGGAACCGATCTGGAAACACCATATATTTT. V is TRBV27 and J is TRBJ1-3, with 7 bases lining up with TRBD1. With V trimmed by 3 bases and J by 1 base, 6 bases remained unmatched. The CDR3 is made up of 16 amino acids. The germline gives CDR1 MNHEY, CDR2 SMNVEV (reference sequence).

The chain recombines TRBV6-1 with TRBJ1-5; TRBD1 aligns across 8 bases. In germline, CDR1 is MNHNS, CDR2 SASEGT. J gave up 3 bases and V 3 bases, and 4 bases lay outside the gene matches. This CDR3 comprises 15 residues. CDR3: CASSDPGGVNQPQHF. In DNA form, the CDR3 reads TGTGCCAGCAGTGATCCAGGGGGCGTCAATCAGCCCCAGCATTTT.

The rearrangement joins TRBV7-9 to TRBJ2-1; D unclear. The V end lost 5 bases, the J end lost 3 bases, and 11 bases lay between the germline ends. Per the germline V gene, CDR1 is SEHNR and CDR2 is FQNEAQ (reference sequence). The CDR3 consists of 14 residues. The CDR3 sequence is CASSNIGVYNEQFF. The CDR3 DNA reads TGTGCCAGCAGCAACATAGGAGTCTACAATGAGCAGTTCTTC.

V and J are TRBV29-1 and TRBJ2-7; D is unresolved. This CDR3 is 14 amino acids long. Between the trimmed V and J ends, which lost 6 bases and 3 bases, there was a span of 18 bases. Per germline, CDR1 SQVTM and CDR2 ANQGSEA. CDR3 coding DNA: TGCAGCGTCGTCACCGATGCCTATATCTACGAGCAGTACTTC. This sequence encodes CSVVTDAYIYEQYF.